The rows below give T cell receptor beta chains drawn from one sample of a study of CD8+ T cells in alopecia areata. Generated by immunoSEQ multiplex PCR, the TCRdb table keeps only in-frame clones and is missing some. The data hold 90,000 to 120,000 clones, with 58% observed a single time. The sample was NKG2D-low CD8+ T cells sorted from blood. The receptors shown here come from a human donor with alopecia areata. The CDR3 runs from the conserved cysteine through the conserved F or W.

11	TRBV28	CASSSSYEQYF
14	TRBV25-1	CASSLTFSNQPQHF
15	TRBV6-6	CASTSLAGGRDEQFF
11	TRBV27	CASSFGNEQFF
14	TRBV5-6	CASSLGGSIYEQYF
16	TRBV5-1	CASSLGTRLGTDTQYF
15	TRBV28	CASSLDERNTGELFF
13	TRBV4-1	CASSLPTNTEAFF
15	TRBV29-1	CSVEPVTGGPDTQYF
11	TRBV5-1	CASSYYNEQFF
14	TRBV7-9	CASSPPFETETQYF
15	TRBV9	CASSVTGDNSYEQYF
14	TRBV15	CATSRDLGAQEQYF
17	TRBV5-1	CASSLETGFVYSYEQYF
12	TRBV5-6	CASSQWEDEQFF
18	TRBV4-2	CASSRRLAEPSYQETQYF
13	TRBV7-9	CASSLDGSYEQYF
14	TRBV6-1	CASRLAGDTGELFF
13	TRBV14	CASSQVMGGELFF
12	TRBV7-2	CASSWTGDEQYF
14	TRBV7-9	CASSPTGADYEQYF
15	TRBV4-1	CASSPWTPYPYGYTF
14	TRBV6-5	CASSRTGIDNEQFF
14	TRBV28	CASSFWGDTGELFF
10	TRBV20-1	CSATGHGYTF
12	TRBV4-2	CASSQPSYEQYF
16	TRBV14	CASSPSTAGGSYEQYF
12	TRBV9	CASSAGVTEQFF
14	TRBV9	CASSGWTGDPKAFF
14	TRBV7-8	CASSLAQGGTEAFF
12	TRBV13	CASERPQGTQYF
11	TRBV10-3	CATLEGTEAFF
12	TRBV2	CASMAASYEQYF
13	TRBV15	CATSNPFSGELFF
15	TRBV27	CASRESSGYSYEQYF
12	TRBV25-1	CASTGGADTQYF
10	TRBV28	CASRDTEAFF
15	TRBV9	CASSPQTGFNYEQYF
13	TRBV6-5	CASSYTGGTEAFF
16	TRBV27	CASSGNRDRGSYEQYF
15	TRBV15	CATSRVSGAGEKLFF
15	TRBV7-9	CASSFGKGRSDTQYF
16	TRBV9	CASSEGTSDLTDTQYF
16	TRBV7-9	CASSGARTSDTGELFF
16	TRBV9	CASSPSAGITYNEQFF
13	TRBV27	CASSLGGTGELFF
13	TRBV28	CASRSGEAYEQYF
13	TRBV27	CASTGGSGYEQFF
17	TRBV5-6	CASSSIGTSGYQETQYF
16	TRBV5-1	CASSPGTGRRLNVLTF